This T cell receptor beta chain was identified in a study of read filtering for tumor transcriptome and immune sequencing. Study information: Revised staging placed eight or nine patients in R-ISS I, 15 to 20 in II, more than five in III. DNase treatment preceded whole-transcriptome library preparation. RNA-seq yielded only about 75 to 1,400 TCR reads, IR-seq about 4 to 10.27 million.

By frequency in the sample, this clonotype is medium-sized. The library was built from approximately 400 ng RNA with molecular barcoded adaptors for alpha/delta and beta/gamma chains. One entry per CDR3 protein, called by TCRdb with MiXCR from the reads. Altogether roughly 41,000 distinct CDR3 sequences are present, roughly 15% being singletons, with the ten largest covering about 40%. The V gene lost 2 bases and the J gene lost 3 bases, with 8 bases spanning the gap. The CDR3 consists of 13 residues. Germline V gene lookup returns CDR1 MNHEY and CDR2 SVGAGI. Bone marrow was sampled from every patient at the time of active disease.

The sequence was collected from a donor at least 40 years old with multiple myeloma. This chain links TRBV6-5 with TRBJ2-7, with D uncertain. The specimen sequenced was a population of CD138-negative cells sorted from bone marrow. The CDR3 reads CASSYAESYEQYF. Written as DNA, the CDR3 is TGTGCCAGCAGTTACGCAGAAAGCTACGAGCAGTACTTC.